This T cell receptor (beta chain) was sequenced during a study of post-analysis software for immune sequencing data. Study at large: Disease trajectories encompassed relapsing-remitting, secondary progressive and progressive-relapsing multiple sclerosis.

General observations from the study: Controls had lower frequencies than patients of roughly five TRBV segments, which included TRBV5-6, TRBV5-1 and TRBV20-1. Same-batch preparations were strongly co-clustered by F measure. Normalized Chao1 diversity was significantly reduced in patients versus controls.

The table lists this clonotype with a few counts. What it binds is unknown. The library was made from cDNA and included unique molecular identifiers. Each CDR3 protein gets one entry after TCRdb re-called the PCR reads with MiXCR. This sample has about 820,000 distinct CDR3 sequences, with roughly 50% found just once. Per the germline V gene, CDR1 is LNHDA and CDR2 is SQIVND (reference sequence). The CDR3 is 18 amino acids. Trimming shortened V by 4 bases and J by 0 bases, and 22 bases separated the two germline ends. What was sequenced was blood. This receptor was taken from a girl aged 5 to 17 with multiple sclerosis. V gene TRBV19 combines with J gene TRBJ2-7; a weak D match, TRBD1 (6 bases). The CDR3 region is CASSREHLDRRSSYEQYF. The DNA for the CDR3 is TGTGCCAGTAGTAGGGAGCACCTCGACAGGAGGAGCTCCTACGAGCAGTACTTC.